The 20 T cell receptor beta chains given below trace back to one sample, sequenced in a study of beta chain features in type 1 diabetes. Reverse transcribing all isolated RNA meant expressed TCRB transcripts were sequenced. Assay used: immunoSEQ multiplex PCR; TCRdb lists only in-frame clones, some missing. The table lists roughly 450,000 clones, over 10% of them singletons. The specimen sequenced was naive CD4+ T cells from blood. Every receptor here comes from a woman aged 18-35 years in good health.

This clone was detected a few times. The chain carries TRBV29-1 and TRBJ1-4; no clear D gene. The CDR3 is 12 residues long. Germline lookup yields CDR1 SQVTM and CDR2 ANQGSEA. Trimming removed 6 bases from V and 4 bases from J, with 9 bases in between. The CDR3 coding sequence is TGCAGCGTCGGGGAACATAATGAAAAACTGTTTTTT. Its translation is CSVGEHNEKLFF.

This clone was recorded a few times. The chain couples TRBV28 to TRBJ2-1, with D possibly called TRBD1 or TRBD2 (5 bases each). The germline V gene encodes CDR1 MDHEN and CDR2 SYDVKM. The V end was cut by 2 bases, the J end by 0 bases, with 11 bases between. The CDR3 covers 16 residues. CDR3 in DNA: TGTGCCAGCAGTTTACAAAGGGACCGCTCCTACAATGAGCAGTTCTTC. Amino acid sequence: CASSLQRDRSYNEQFF.

This clone was counted a few times. This rearrangement joins TRBV30 to TRBJ2-1; TRBD2 matches 7 bases. V gave up 1 base and J gave up 4 bases; unmatched junction bases: 4. CDR1 is GTSNPN and CDR2 is SVGIG in the germline V gene (reference sequence). The CDR3 covers 14 residues. This chain's CDR3 is CAWSGLAVYNEQFF. In nucleotides, the CDR3 is TGTGCCTGGAGTGGGCTAGCGGTTTACAATGAGCAGTTCTTC.

The J gene is TRBJ2-3, the V gene TRBV2, with D possibly being TRBD2 (6 bases). The CDR3 loop spans 13 amino acids. Germline V gene sequence: CDR1 SNHLY, CDR2 FYNNEI. Between the trimmed V and J ends, which lost 8 bases and 3 bases, there was a span of 12 bases. The CDR3 DNA reads as TGTGCCAGCTCGCGGGGAGAAACAGATACGCAGTATTTT. Translated, it gives CASSRGETDTQYF.

Only a few counts were recorded for this clone. The rearrangement joins TRBV4-3 to TRBJ1-3; TRBD1 matches 7 bases. This CDR3 comprises 18 residues. The V segment lost 0 bases and the J segment 0 bases; nucleotides outside the gene matches: 8. The germline V gene has CDR1 LGHNA and CDR2 YSLEER. The CDR3 loop is CASSQDLGTVRSGNTIYF. DNA for the CDR3: TGCGCCAGCAGCCAAGATTTAGGGACAGTGCGCTCTGGAAACACCATATATTTT.

This clone was seen a handful of times. The chain couples TRBV10-3 to TRBJ1-2, with 8 bases lining up with TRBD1. J lost 3 bases, V lost 5 bases, and 2 bases had no gene match. Germline CDR1 is ENHRY and CDR2 is SYGVKD. The CDR3 has 13 amino acids. Written as DNA, the CDR3 is TGTGCCATCAGTCCGGACAGGGACTATGGCTACACCTTC. Its protein product is CAISPDRDYGYTF.

The rearrangement joins TRBV21-1 to TRBJ2-3; the tabulated D call, TRBD2, remains unverified against the DNA. TRBV21-1 represents a pseudogene. CDR3 length: 12 residues. The CDR3 is CASSPGSGRQYF. In DNA, the CDR3 is TGTGCCAGCAGCCCCGGTAGCGGACGGCAGTATTTT.

This clone has more than one count but fewer than ten. This chain connects TRBV4-1 to TRBJ1-3; D gene unclear. The V gene's germline CDR1 is MGHRA and CDR2 YSYEKL. Trimming pared 1 base from V and 8 bases from J, leaving 21 bases between. The CDR3 consists of 17 residues. The CDR3: CASSQVYRQLGGDTIYF. CDR3 in DNA: TGCGCCAGCAGCCAAGTGTATCGGCAACTAGGTGGTGACACCATATATTTT.

The table lists this clone with a few counts. V gene TRBV4-3 combines with J gene TRBJ1-6; TRBD1 agrees at 9 bases. This CDR3 region has 15 residues. CDR1 is LGHNA, CDR2 YSLEER, per germline. J was trimmed by 11 bases and V by 0 bases; bases with no gene match: 5. CDR3 nucleotide sequence: TGCGCCAGCAGCCAAGAGACAGGGGGAACTACACCCCTCCACTTT. Translated, it gives CASSQETGGTTPLHF.

This clone has a handful of counts. The chain is built from TRBV14 and TRBJ2-1, with D possibly TRBD2 on 6 matching bases. V lost 0 bases and J lost 12, with 27 bases in between. Germline V CDR1 and CDR2: SGHDN, FVKESK. This CDR3 has 18 residues. CDR3 region: CASSQEPLGSGRRGTQFF. CDR3 nucleotide sequence: TGTGCCAGCAGCCAAGAACCCTTGGGCAGCGGGCGTAGAGGAACGCAGTTCTTC.

This rearrangement joins TRBV7-3 to TRBJ2-1; either TRBD1 or TRBD2 may fit D (5 bases each). Between the trimmed V and J ends, which lost 5 bases and 7 bases, there was a span of 15 bases. The CDR3 consists of 14 residues. Per the germline V gene, CDR1 is SGHTA and CDR2 is FQGTGA. As DNA, the CDR3 is TGTGCCAGCAGCCCTGGGGGAAAGGGGAATGAGCAGTTCTTC. Its protein product is CASSPGGKGNEQFF.

This chain connects TRBV29-1 to TRBJ2-5, with D perhaps TRBD1 (6 bases). The CDR3 totals 11 residues. V lost 7 bases and J lost 5, with 11 bases in between. Germline CDR1 and CDR2: SQVTM and ANQGSEA. In DNA, the CDR3 is TGCAGCGACAGGGAGTGGGAGACCCAGTACTTC. Its translation is CSDREWETQYF.

The rearrangement joins TRBV4-2 to TRBJ2-1; unclear D gene. Germline V gene lookup returns CDR1 LGHNA and CDR2 YNFKEQ. The V and J ends lost 0 bases and 8 bases respectively, with 23 bases between them. The CDR3 is 18 amino acids. Written as DNA, the CDR3 is TGTGCCAGCAGCCAAGAGTTGAGAGGAGCCGGCGTCGTCGATGAGCAGTTCTTC. The encoded protein is CASSQELRGAGVVDEQFF.

In its sample, this clone was seen a few times. This rearrangement joins TRBV28 to TRBJ2-7; D gene uncertain. The germline gives CDR1 MDHEN, CDR2 SYDVKM. Trimming took off 8 bases at V and 1 base at J, with 9 bases between the two ends. This CDR3 is 12 amino acids long. The CDR3 loop reads CASGTVSYEQYV. CDR3 sequence (DNA): TGTGCCAGCGGAACCGTTTCCTACGAGCAGTACGTC.

V usage is TRBV9 and J usage is TRBJ1-5; TRBD1 is a possible D gene (6 bases). Between the trimmed V and J ends, which lost 2 bases and 8 bases, there was a span of 11 bases. Germline lookup yields CDR1 SGDLS and CDR2 YYNGEE. This CDR3 is 13 amino acids long. Written as DNA, the CDR3 is TGTGCCAGCAGCGTCGGGGGCTGGGAGCCCCAGCATTTT. Encoded protein: CASSVGGWEPQHF.

There are a few counts of this clone. This chain uses TRBV20-1 with TRBJ1-2; 7 nucleotides agree with TRBD1. The CDR3 is 11 amino acids. CDR1 and CDR2 (germline): DFQATT, SNEGSKA (reference sequence). Trimming cost V 3 bases and J 14 bases; bases outside gene matches: 9. The CDR3 loop is CSASPKTGRTF. The CDR3 DNA is TGCAGTGCTAGCCCAAAGACAGGGAGGACCTTC.

In this sample, this clone turned up a few times. The chain is built from TRBV5-6 and TRBJ2-1, with D hard to call. The CDR3 has 17 residues. Per the germline V gene, CDR1 is SGHDT and CDR2 is YYEEEE. V lost 0 bases, J lost 0 bases, and 13 bases lay in between. Here the CDR3 reads CASSLEGTPSSYNEQFF. CDR3 nucleotide sequence: TGTGCCAGCAGCTTGGAGGGCACCCCGAGCTCCTACAATGAGCAGTTCTTC.

The J gene is TRBJ2-2, the V gene TRBV11-3; unclear D gene. The CDR3 consists of 15 residues. Germline V lookup: CDR1 SGHNT, CDR2 YENEEA. V was cut by 5 bases and J by 4 bases, with 14 bases left in between. CDR3 coding DNA: TGTGCCAGCAGCCCTATAGCCAGTTTCACCGGGGAGCTGTTTTTT. Translated, it gives CASSPIASFTGELFF.

The rearrangement uses TRBV6-5 and TRBJ2-1; 13 bases agree with TRBD2. The J segment lost 8 bases and the V segment lost 4 bases, leaving 2 bases of the junction unmatched. This CDR3 has 14 residues. CDR1 and CDR2 from the germline V gene are MNHEY and SVGAGI. This CDR3 is CASSFTSGRDEQFF. The CDR3 bases are TGTGCCAGCAGTTTCACTAGCGGGAGGGATGAGCAGTTCTTC.

This clone was observed a few times. This chain uses TRBV29-1 with TRBJ2-3; possibly TRBD1 for D (6 bases). V shed 6 bases and J shed 6 bases, with 10 bases lying between them. Germline CDR1 is SQVTM and CDR2 is ANQGSEA. This CDR3 spans 11 amino acids. The CDR3 here is CSVRQVDTQYF. In DNA, the CDR3 is TGCAGCGTACGACAGGTCGATACGCAGTATTTT.